This T cell receptor beta chain appears in the sequencing data of a study of shared clonotypes between healthy human individuals. Notes on the study in general: Across several donors, naive CD4 shared 5% to 5.5%, naive CD8 more than 3%, memory CD4 more than 2%, memory CD8 0.4% to 0.5%.

Germline lookup yields CDR1 SGHAT and CDR2 FQNNGV. V lost 1 base to trimming and J lost 7 bases, with 17 bases between them. The CDR3 is made up of 16 amino acids. Generated by immunoSEQ multiplex PCR, the TCRdb table keeps only in-frame clones and is missing some. Of 2 million to 2.5 million clones listed, more than 90% were seen once; the top ten hold around 0.13%. With respect to this clone: The antigen is unknown.

Sequenced: naive CD4+ T cells sorted from blood. Subset in this sample: CD45RA+ positively selected. This chain joins TRBV11-2 and TRBJ2-1; no reliable D call. This receptor was taken from a man aged 18 to 35 in good health. The CDR3 nucleotides read TGTGCCAGCAGCTTAGGTGGCCTCCGACCCCAAAATGAGCAGTTCTTC. Translated: CASSLGGLRPQNEQFF.